Presented here are 21 T cell receptor beta chains from one specimen sequenced in a study of spatial heterogeneity in lung cancer. TCRdb ran MiXCR on the 5' RACE reads and lists one entry per CDR3 protein. Here the sample spans some 29,000 distinct CDR3 sequences, approximately 8.1% being singletons. Indicated time point: sample taken at primary tumor resection. TCRs were sequenced from unsorted whole RNA of tumor, nontumor lung or PBMC. The sequencing here drew on PBMCs, taken at surgery. These receptors were taken from a female donor with early-stage non-small cell lung cancer.

This clonotype occurred many times. The chain employs TRBV28 and TRBJ2-6, with D hard to call. The CDR3 covers 14 residues. Deletions cut 6 bases from V and 1 base from J, with 7 bases between. Germline V lookup: CDR1 MDHEN, CDR2 SYDVKM. CDR3 bases: TGTGCCAGCAGCACAGTTTCTGGGGCCAACGTCCTGACTTTC. Translation gives CASSTVSGANVLTF.

This clonotype was counted many times. The V call is TRBV7-2, the J call TRBJ2-5, with no clear D. V was clipped by 5 bases and J by 5 bases, with 15 bases between them. Germline V CDR1 and CDR2: SGHTA, FQGNSA. The CDR3 totals 14 residues. Written as DNA, the CDR3 is TGTGCCAGCAGCCGGCCAAACCTGGGGGAGACCCAGTACTTC. Its protein product is CASSRPNLGETQYF.

There are many counts of this clonotype. The V gene is TRBV2, the J gene TRBJ2-3; 7 bases match TRBD1. V was clipped by 7 bases and J by 2 bases; unmatched bases: 9. The CDR3 is 15 amino acids. Per the germline V gene, CDR1 is SNHLY and CDR2 is FYNNEI. DNA of the CDR3: TGTGCCAGCAAAAGACAGGGTGGAACCACAGATACGCAGTATTTT. Protein: CASKRQGGTTDTQYF. Together with reference TRBV2 and TRBJ2-3, the CDR3 gives the full variable domain: EPEVTQTPSHQVTQMGQEVILRCVPISNHLYFYWYRQILGQKVEFLVSFYNNEISEKSEIFDDQFSVERPDGSNFTLKIRSTKLEDSAMYFCASKRQGGTTDTQYFGPGTRLTVL.

This clonotype was seen ten or more times. The genes are TRBV4-2 and TRBJ2-1, with 15 bases matching TRBD2. The CDR3 has 19 residues. Trimming removed 6 bases from V and 0 bases from J; junction bases left unmatched: 9. Germline-derived CDR1 and CDR2 are LGHNA and YNFKEQ. The CDR3 DNA reads as TGTGCCAGCAGTCGCGGACTAGCGGGAGGGCCTGGCTCCTACAATGAGCAGTTCTTC. Protein product: CASSRGLAGGPGSYNEQFF.

The rearrangement joins TRBV5-1 to TRBJ2-7; D unresolved. Trimming took off 2 bases at V and 3 bases at J, with 15 bases between the two ends. The germline V gene encodes CDR1 SGHRS and CDR2 YFSETQ. The CDR3 totals 15 residues. The CDR3 loop is CASSFNTLDFYEQYF. The CDR3 bases are TGCGCCAGCAGCTTCAATACCCTAGACTTCTACGAGCAGTACTTC.

In this sample, this clonotype turned up many times. The chain is built from TRBV6-4 and TRBJ2-1, with 12 bases fitting TRBD2. Germline loops: CDR1 MRHNA, CDR2 SNTAGT. The CDR3 has 15 amino acids. J was trimmed by 8 bases and V by 3 bases; bases with no gene match: 5. The CDR3, as DNA: TGTGCCAGCAGTGAATCACTAGCGGGAGGTGATGAGCAGTTCTTC. Translation: CASSESLAGGDEQFF.

This clonotype has at least ten counts. The genes are TRBV7-9 and TRBJ2-1; TRBD2 aligns across 9 bases. The CDR3 runs 16 residues. Germline loops: CDR1 SEHNR, CDR2 FQNEAQ (reference sequence). V shed 5 bases and J 5 bases; nucleotides not matched to a gene: 10. CDR3 bases: TGTGCCAGCAGCCAGAATTTGATAGCGGGAGACAATGAGCAGTTCTTC. Amino acid sequence: CASSQNLIAGDNEQFF.

The sample holds a few counts of this clonotype. This rearrangement joins TRBV6-5 to TRBJ2-3, with a weak D call TRBD1 (5 bases). Germline V lookup: CDR1 MNHEY, CDR2 SVGAGI. The CDR3 loop spans 15 amino acids. The V end lost 4 bases, the J end lost 3 bases, and 14 bases lay between the germline ends. Here the CDR3 reads CASSSDRIKTDTQYF. The DNA for the CDR3 is TGTGCCAGCAGTTCCGACAGAATAAAAACAGATACGCAGTATTTT.

This clonotype was observed many times. The V and J genes are TRBV7-3 and TRBJ2-6; D is unclear. The CDR3 has 19 residues. The germline V gene encodes CDR1 SGHTA and CDR2 FQGTGA. V shed 3 bases and J shed 1 base, with 19 bases lying between them. DNA for the CDR3: TGTGCCAGCAGCTTGATTCCGAAAGGGAAAAGGTCTGGGGCCAACGTCCTGACTTTC. It specifies CASSLIPKGKRSGANVLTF.

The chain carries TRBV11-2 and TRBJ2-7; 7 bases map to TRBD2. This CDR3 has 13 amino acids. CDR1 SGHAT and CDR2 FQNNGV come from the germline V gene. Trimming at V came to 5 bases and at J to 5 bases, leaving 6 bases not matched to a gene. The CDR3, as DNA: TGTGCCAGCAGCCGAACCGCGGGGGACGAGCAGTACTTC. Its protein product is CASSRTAGDEQYF.

This clonotype was seen repeatedly, ten times or more. V usage is TRBV7-9 and J usage is TRBJ1-1; TRBD1 matches at 10 bases. Germline CDR1 and CDR2: SEHNR and FQNEAQ (reference sequence). Trimming at V came to 7 bases and at J to 5 bases, leaving 22 bases not matched to a gene. CDR3 size: 19 residues. CDR3 nucleotides: TGTGCCAGCATCCCGACGGGACAGGGGCCGGCGTTGGTAGTAACTGAAGCTTTCTTT. The encoded protein is CASIPTGQGPALVVTEAFF.

This clonotype was detected ten times or more. The chain joins TRBV7-2 to TRBJ2-1; 9 nucleotides line up with TRBD2. J was trimmed by 0 bases and V by 1 base; bases with no gene match: 7. Per germline, CDR1 SGHTA and CDR2 FQGNSA. This CDR3 spans 18 amino acids. The CDR3 spells CASSLGVAGGPSYNEQFF. In DNA, the CDR3 is TGTGCCAGCAGCTTAGGCGTCGCGGGAGGGCCCTCCTACAATGAGCAGTTCTTC.

The chain combines TRBV5-1 with TRBJ1-4, with D tentatively TRBD1 (6 bases). The V end was cut by 3 bases, the J end by 10 bases, with 13 bases between. The CDR3 consists of 13 residues. The V gene's germline CDR1 is SGHRS and CDR2 YFSETQ. CDR3 loop: CASSYGQRGKLFF. The CDR3 DNA follows: TGCGCCAGCAGCTATGGACAGAGGGGAAAACTGTTTTTT.

Ten or more counts support this clonotype. The chain has TRBV29-1 and TRBJ2-2; 8 bases line up with TRBD2. The CDR3 extends over 15 amino acids. The trim removed 5 bases at V and 0 bases at J, leaving 5 bases unmatched. CDR1 SQVTM and CDR2 ANQGSEA come from the germline V gene. Here the CDR3 reads CSVSGAGANTGELFF. CDR3 DNA sequence: TGCAGCGTTTCTGGAGCGGGAGCGAACACCGGGGAGCTGTTTTTT.

The chain carries TRBV7-2 and TRBJ1-1; perhaps TRBD1 as D (5 bases). CDR3 length equals 14 residues. The germline V and J ends were trimmed by 5 bases and 2 bases, with 12 bases remaining between them. Germline V lookup: CDR1 SGHTA, CDR2 FQGNSA. The CDR3 DNA reads TGTGCCAGCAGCACGACAGAGTATAACACTGAAGCTTTCTTT. Amino acids: CASSTTEYNTEAFF.

The table lists this clonotype with many counts. The V gene is TRBV7-6, the J gene TRBJ2-5, with D perhaps being TRBD1 or TRBD2 (5 bases each). Germline lookup yields CDR1 SGHVS and CDR2 FNYEAQ. The CDR3 length is 15 residues. Trimming removed 2 bases at V and 7 bases at J, with 17 bases between. The CDR3 nucleotides read TGTGCCAGCAGCTTACAACCCATTTCTGGGGGGACCCAGTACTTC. Its protein product is CASSLQPISGGTQYF.

V usage is TRBV6-1 and J usage is TRBJ1-5; 9 bases align to TRBD1. Germline CDR1 MNHNS, CDR2 SASEGT. The CDR3 runs to 15 residues. The J segment lost 0 bases and the V segment lost 4 bases, leaving 1 base of the junction unmatched. CDR3 coding DNA: TGTGCCAGCAGTGTGGACAGGGGTAGCAATCAGCCCCAGCATTTT. Translation: CASSVDRGSNQPQHF.

V is TRBV4-3 and J is TRBJ2-3; 7 nucleotides agree with TRBD2. This CDR3 region has 16 residues. The junction had 4 bases not matched to a gene; V was cut back by 1 base and J by 0 bases. Germline V CDR1 and CDR2: LGHNA, YSLEER. Here the CDR3 reads CASSQGLAFSTDTQYF. The CDR3 DNA follows: TGCGCCAGCAGCCAAGGACTAGCCTTTAGCACAGATACGCAGTATTTT.

This clonotype was observed many times. This rearrangement joins TRBV29-1 to TRBJ1-3; 10 bases agree with TRBD1. The germline V gene encodes CDR1 SQVTM and CDR2 ANQGSEA. CDR3 length: 15 residues. The V and J ends lost 7 bases and 3 bases, in that order; junction bases with no gene match: 9. The CDR3 region has the DNA TGCAGCGCCCTTGGACAGGGGGTAGATGGAAACACCATATATTTT. This translates into CSALGQGVDGNTIYF.

The J gene is TRBJ2-5, the V gene TRBV20-1, with 8 bases matching TRBD2. V was pared by 0 bases and J by 3 bases, with 6 bases of the junction left unmatched. The CDR3 sequence is 15 residues long. CDR1 is DFQATT, CDR2 SNEGSKA, per germline (reference sequence). The CDR3 loop reads CSARDLGRAEETQYF. The CDR3 bases are TGCAGTGCTAGAGATCTCGGGAGGGCCGAAGAGACCCAGTACTTC.

This clonotype has only a few counts. This rearrangement joins TRBV6-5 to TRBJ2-1; 7 bases line up with TRBD2. Germline V gives CDR1 MNHEY, CDR2 SVGAGI. V was pared by 2 bases and J by 4 bases, with 5 bases of the junction left unmatched. This CDR3 comprises 15 residues. The CDR3 DNA reads as TGTGCCAGCAGTTACGATCGCGGGAGTTACAATGAGCAGTTCTTC. Its translation is CASSYDRGSYNEQFF.